The 17 T cell receptor beta chains below were found in one sample sequenced in a study of cytomegalovirus exposure and HLA in healthy donors. Use of 60 Vbeta and 13 Jbeta primers characterized the PCR. Sequenced by immunoSEQ multiplex PCR; TCRdb stores in-frame clones only, minus some. The sample records 150,000 to 200,000 clones, roughly 84% being singletons. Sequenced: PBMCs. The receptors stem from a man younger than 30 in good health and CMV-seropositive.

The rearrangement joins TRBV7-3 to TRBJ2-6; 8 bases match TRBD1. CDR3 length: 17 amino acids. V shed 5 bases, J shed 2 bases, and the junction held 8 bases outside the gene matches. Germline CDR1 and CDR2: SGHTA and FQGTGA. CDR3 sequence (DNA): TGTGCCAGCAGCCCACAGGGGGAAGTGACTGGGGCCAACGTCCTGACTTTC. Translation gives CASSPQGEVTGANVLTF.

J is TRBJ2-2 and V is TRBV6-5, with a possible D match to TRBD2 (6 bases). The ends were cut back, 2 bases at V and 3 bases at J, with 10 bases in the middle. This CDR3 has 15 amino acids. Germline V lookup: CDR1 MNHEY, CDR2 SVGAGI. Written as DNA, the CDR3 is TGTGCCAGCAGTTACCCCGGCGGGGACACCGGGGAGCTGTTTTTT. It yields the protein CASSYPGGDTGELFF.

The table lists this clone with a few counts. The chain employs TRBV19 and TRBJ1-6, with D perhaps TRBD1 (5 bases). Germline loops: CDR1 LNHDA, CDR2 SQIVND (reference sequence). The CDR3 runs to 14 residues. Trimming removed 7 bases from V and 7 bases from J, with 14 bases in between. The CDR3 loop is CASKTQGDNSPLHF. In DNA form, the CDR3 reads TGTGCCAGTAAGACCCAGGGCGACAATTCACCCCTCCACTTT. Full variable domain (missing parts from reference TRBV19 and TRBJ1-6): DGGITQSPKYLFRKEGQNVTLSCEQNLNHDAMYWYRQDPGQGLRLIYYSQIVNDFQKGDIAEGYSVSREKKESFPLTVTSAQKNPTAFYLCASKTQGDNSPLHFGNGTRLTVT.

J is TRBJ1-1 and V is TRBV4-3; no clear D gene. This CDR3 is built from 15 residues. Germline V lookup: CDR1 LGHNA, CDR2 YSLEER. Trimming took off 1 base at V and 0 bases at J, with 9 bases between the two ends. DNA for the CDR3: TGCGCCAGCAGCCAAGTCGCAGGAATGAACACTGAAGCTTTCTTT. This gives the protein CASSQVAGMNTEAFF.

This clone has more than one count but fewer than ten. The CDR3 nucleotides are TGTGCCAGCAGCTTAGCTTATGTGGTAGCGGGGGGGCGGGAGACCCAGTACTTC. Amino acids: CASSLAYVVAGGRETQYF. The chain is built from TRBV7-8 and TRBJ2-5, with 11 bases matching TRBD2. V trimming: 0 bases; J trimming: 5 bases; junction bases outside the gene matches: 11. The CDR3 covers 18 residues. CDR1 and CDR2 (germline): SGHVS, FQNEAQ.

In its sample, this clone was seen once. The CDR3 sequence is CASSIGQTSTDTQYF. CDR3 sequence (DNA): TGTGCCAGTAGTATCGGACAGACTAGCACAGATACGCAGTATTTT. This chain connects TRBV19 to TRBJ2-3; D possibly corresponds to TRBD1 (6 bases). Germline CDR1 reads LNHDA; CDR2 reads SQIVND (reference sequence). The length of the CDR3 is 15 residues. Deletions cut 3 bases from V and 0 bases from J, with 10 bases between.

The J gene is TRBJ1-5, the V gene TRBV5-6; D not certain. The ends were cut back, 6 bases at V and 3 bases at J, with 13 bases in the middle. Germline V gives CDR1 SGHDT, CDR2 YYEEEE. This CDR3 contains 14 residues. Here the CDR3 reads CASTRRGINQPQHF. As DNA, the CDR3 is TGTGCCAGCACCCGGAGAGGGATCAATCAGCCCCAGCATTTT.

The J gene is TRBJ2-5, the V gene TRBV27, with D tentatively TRBD1 (6 bases). The J call is doubtful: the DNA matches TRBJ2-7 better. CDR1 is MNHEY, CDR2 SMNVEV, per germline (reference sequence). The CDR3 loop spans 14 amino acids. The CDR3 sequence: CARSEGVLNYEQYF. The CDR3 DNA sequence: TGTGCCAGGTCAGAGGGGGTATTAAACTACGAGCAGTACTTC.

The chain recombines TRBV5-4 with TRBJ2-3; tentative D call: TRBD1 (6 bases). CDR1 and CDR2 (germline): SGHNT, YYREEE (reference sequence). The V gene lost 4 bases and the J gene lost 0 bases, with 18 bases spanning the gap. The length of the CDR3 is 17 residues. CDR3 DNA sequence: TGTGCCAGCAGCATCGACAGGAGTCCACGAAGCACAGATACGCAGTATTTT. Translating it yields CASSIDRSPRSTDTQYF. Variable domain in full (rest from reference TRBV5-4 and TRBJ2-3): ETGVTQSPTHLIKTRGQQVTLRCSSQSGHNTVSWYQQALGQGPQFIFQYYREEENGRGNFPPRFSGLQFPNYSSELNVNALELDDSALYLCASSIDRSPRSTDTQYFGPGTRLTVL.

V usage is TRBV7-8 and J usage is TRBJ1-2; D is perhaps TRBD1 (6 bases). The ends were cut back, 0 bases at V and 10 bases at J, with 18 bases in the middle. Per germline, CDR1 SGHVS and CDR2 FQNEAQ. This CDR3 spans 15 amino acids. CDR3 sequence: CASSLALGDTRDYTF. The CDR3 nucleotides are TGTGCCAGCAGCTTAGCGCTAGGGGACACAAGAGACTACACCTTC.

This clone is a singleton in its sample. The chain is built from TRBV12-5 and TRBJ2-7, with D possibly matching TRBD1 (6 bases). Trimming removed 0 bases from V and 6 bases from J, with 9 bases in between. Per the germline V gene, CDR1 is LGHNT and CDR2 is FRNRAP. The length of the CDR3 is 13 residues. Here the CDR3 reads CASGLVQGREQYF. The DNA for the CDR3 is TGTGCTAGTGGTTTGGTACAGGGCCGCGAGCAGTACTTC.

The chain uses TRBV5-4 and TRBJ2-3, with TRBD2 matching over 11 bases. V dropped 7 bases and J dropped 0; count of bases not matched to a gene: 10. The CDR3 has 17 residues. Germline V gives CDR1 SGHNT, CDR2 YYREEE (reference sequence). This CDR3 is CASSRTSGQLSTDTQYF. The CDR3 coding sequence is TGTGCCAGCTCGCGGACTAGCGGGCAACTAAGCACAGATACGCAGTATTTT.

The chain recombines TRBV7-2 with TRBJ1-2; D is undetermined. The CDR3 runs to 14 residues. Looked up from germline, CDR1 is SGHTA and CDR2 is FQGNSA. V lost 0 bases and J 4 bases, leaving 9 bases between the germline ends. CDR3 sequence: CASSLAPSGYGYTF. The CDR3, as DNA: TGTGCCAGCAGCTTAGCTCCCTCGGGCTATGGCTACACCTTC.

The chain recombines TRBV10-3 with TRBJ1-2; TRBD1 might be the D (5 bases). The CDR3 covers 15 residues. V lost 0 bases, J lost 5 bases, and 13 bases lay in between. Germline-derived CDR1 and CDR2 are ENHRY and SYGVKD. The CDR3 spells CAISESTAGGYGYTF. As DNA, the CDR3 is TGTGCCATCAGTGAGTCAACGGCCGGGGGTTATGGCTACACCTTC.

V is TRBV6-1 and J is TRBJ2-2, with D possibly being TRBD2 (6 bases). V lost 3 bases and J 4 bases, leaving 15 bases between the germline ends. Germline V gene lookup returns CDR1 MNHNS and CDR2 SASEGT. The CDR3 length is 16 residues. Here the CDR3 reads CASSDRRVGGTGELFF. The CDR3 coding sequence is TGTGCCAGCAGTGATCGGAGGGTCGGGGGCACCGGGGAGCTGTTTTTT.

This rearrangement joins TRBV11-2 to TRBJ2-7, with TRBD1 matching 9 bases. The CDR3 is 15 residues long. Germline lookup yields CDR1 SGHAT and CDR2 FQNNGV. V shed 1 base and J 5 bases; nucleotides not matched to a gene: 6. CDR3 amino acids: CASSLAYRDRDEQYF. Here the CDR3 DNA reads TGTGCCAGCAGCTTAGCCTACCGGGACAGGGACGAGCAGTACTTC.

This clone was seen more than once but under ten times. This chain joins TRBV5-4 and TRBJ2-5; 7 positions agree with TRBD2. Germline values: CDR1 SGHNT, CDR2 YYREEE (reference sequence). This CDR3 has 17 amino acids. V lost 3 bases, J lost 2 bases, and 13 bases stayed unmatched. The CDR3 loop reads CASSWGWGGAGQETQYF. The CDR3 region has the DNA TGTGCCAGCAGCTGGGGGTGGGGCGGAGCGGGGCAAGAGACCCAGTACTTC.